The clone carrying this T cell receptor beta chain was counted ten times or more. These data come from a study of Graves' ophthalmopathy and Graves' hyperthyroidism. Across the study: Hyperthyroidism showing no ophthalmopathy within 18 months of follow-up was stable.

Patients newly diagnosed with hyperthyroidism, under 2 months' duration, were aged 18 to 65, the study reports. Symptoms, serum thyroxine and TRAb, thyroid ultrasound, and orbital computed tomography formed the diagnostic basis. The V gene's germline CDR1 is SGHAT and CDR2 FQNNGV. The V gene end was trimmed by 4 bases and the J gene end by 3 bases; junction bases not matched to a gene: 12. The CDR3 is 17 residues long. Investigators amplified TCR beta CDR3 regions from RNA transcripts. The first round was an RT-PCR with HTBI primers, and the second round was a multiplex PCR. TCRdb reprocessed the multiplex PCR reads via MiXCR and lists one record per CDR3 protein. The sample carries around 1,200,000 distinct CDR3 sequences, about two fifths recorded once.

The sequence derives from an adult man with Graves' hyperthyroidism. The material sequenced was peripheral blood or thyroid tissue (not recorded which). This chain uses TRBV11-2 with TRBJ2-7; TRBD1 aligns across 10 bases. The CDR3 DNA reads as TGTGCCAGCAGCTCTCCCAAGACAGGGGGCGGGAGCTACGAGCAGTACTTC. It specifies CASSSPKTGGGSYEQYF.